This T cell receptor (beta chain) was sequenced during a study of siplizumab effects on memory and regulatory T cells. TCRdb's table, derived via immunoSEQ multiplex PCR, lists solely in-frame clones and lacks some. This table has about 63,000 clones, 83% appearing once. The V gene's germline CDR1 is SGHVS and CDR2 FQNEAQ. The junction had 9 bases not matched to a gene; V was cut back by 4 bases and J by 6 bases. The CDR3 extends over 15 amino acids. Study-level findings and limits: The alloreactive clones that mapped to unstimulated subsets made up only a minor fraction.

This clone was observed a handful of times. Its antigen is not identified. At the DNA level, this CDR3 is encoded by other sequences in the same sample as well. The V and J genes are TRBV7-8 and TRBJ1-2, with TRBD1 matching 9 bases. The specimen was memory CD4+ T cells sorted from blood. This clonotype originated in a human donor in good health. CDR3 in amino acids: CASSSRTGDYHGYTF. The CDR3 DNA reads TGTGCCAGCAGCTCCCGGACAGGGGATTATCATGGCTACACCTTC.